This entry features one TCR beta chain sequence. Its antigen is unknown. The data derive from a study of T-cell reconstitution after alpha-beta-depleted transplantation in children. Study-level findings and limits: One year post-transplant, T-cell counts and diversity were largely derived from T cells produced anew. Some patients showed high day-60 TCRbeta diversity, which derived from surviving recipient T cells and thymic progenitors. Reported findings indicate that, about two months after transplant, alpha-beta T cells came from several hundred expanded clones, which were derived from non-depleted graft cells.

Preparation of the TCRbeta library used unique molecular identifiers. MiXCR, applied by TCRdb to the PCR reads, yields one record per CDR3 protein. The sample yields approximately 230,000 distinct CDR3 sequences, roughly a quarter seen once. The CDR3 runs 15 residues. V gave up 0 bases and J gave up 0 bases, with 7 bases separating them. Looked up from germline, CDR1 is SGDLS and CDR2 is YYNGEE. This rearrangement joins TRBV9 to TRBJ2-1; no clear D. The sample here was PBMCs, taken before TCRalphabeta/CD19-depleted stem cell transplant. The receptor was derived from a girl aged 2 to 9 with Fanconi anemia, due to receive a stem cell transplant. Here the CDR3 reads CASSVDRASYNEQFF. The CDR3 DNA follows: TGTGCCAGCAGCGTAGATCGAGCCTCCTACAATGAGCAGTTCTTC. Filled out from reference TRBV9 and TRBJ2-1, the complete variable domain reads DSGVTQTPKHLITATGQRVTLRCSPRSGDLSVYWYQQSLDQGLQFLIQYYNGEERAKGNILERFSAQQFPDLHSELNLSSLELGDSALYFCASSVDRASYNEQFFGPGTRLTVL.